This T cell receptor beta chain emerged from a study of Ad26.COV2.S vaccination and SARS-CoV-2 variants. The wider study: Intramuscular Ad26.COV2.S doses were given once or twice, 56 days apart. General observations from the study: Reportedly, spike-specific CD8+ and CD4+ T cell responses achieved substantial breadth once vaccination had taken place. Vaccinated and placebo-treated recipients had similar non-spike TCR breadth.

Libraries were prepared by immunoSEQ multiplex PCR; TCRdb keeps only in-frame clonotypes and omits some of them. The sample shows 400,000 to 450,000 clones, 75% to 95% of them seen only once. To note about this clone: Its target is not known.

Treatment given: about 20 received Ad26.COV2.S at low or high dose, single or two shots; roughly five received placebo; per-sample allocation not given. Collection of the samples took place on day 63 after the first injection of vaccine or placebo. The sample came from a Boston adult aged 18-55 years. This specimen was peripheral blood, taken in a trial of Ad26.COV2.S vaccine versus placebo. The sequence came from a person aged 18-65 years who received the Ad26.COV2.S COVID-19 vaccine or a placebo.

Written as DNA, the CDR3 is TGTGCCAGCAGCTCCGGAACACAGGGGGTTCAAGAGACCCAGTACTTC. This sequence encodes CASSSGTQGVQETQYF. J is TRBJ2-5 and V is TRBV7-9; 8 positions match TRBD1. Germline loops: CDR1 SEHNR, CDR2 FQNEAQ (reference sequence). The CDR3 has 16 residues. J lost 2 bases, V lost 4 bases, and 9 bases had no gene match.